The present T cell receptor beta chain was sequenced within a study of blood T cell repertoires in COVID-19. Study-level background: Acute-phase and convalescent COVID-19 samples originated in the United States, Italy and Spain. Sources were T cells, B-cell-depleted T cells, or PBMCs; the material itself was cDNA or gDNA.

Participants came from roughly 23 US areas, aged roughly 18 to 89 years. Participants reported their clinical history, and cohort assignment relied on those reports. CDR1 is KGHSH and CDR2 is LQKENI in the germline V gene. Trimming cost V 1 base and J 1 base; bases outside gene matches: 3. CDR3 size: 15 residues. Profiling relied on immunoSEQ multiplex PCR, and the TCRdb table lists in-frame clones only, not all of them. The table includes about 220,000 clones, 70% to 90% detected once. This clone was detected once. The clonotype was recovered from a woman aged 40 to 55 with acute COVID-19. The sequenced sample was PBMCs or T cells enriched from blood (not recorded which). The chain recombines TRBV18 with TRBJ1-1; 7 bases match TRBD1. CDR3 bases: TGTGCCAGCTCACCACAGACAGGGAGGAACACTGAAGCTTTCTTT. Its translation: CASSPQTGRNTEAFF.